This entry is about one TCR beta chain. This entry is derived from a study of blood T cell repertoires in COVID-19. In the study overall: Donors in the United States, Italy and Spain gave samples during acute or convalescent COVID-19. PBMCs, B-cell-depleted T cells, or T cells were the source of the cDNA or gDNA that made up the material.

In the authors' methods: Estimation of nucleated cell counts was performed using reference gene primer amplification. Clones were read by immunoSEQ multiplex PCR, and TCRdb kept only the in-frame ones, dropping some. That table furnishes V, J and clone size, whereas the DNA furnished D and trimming. The repertoire holds about 190,000 clones, with 90% as singletons. This receptor was obtained from a man in his forties or fifties with acute or convalescent COVID-19. Sequenced: peripheral blood.

DNA for the CDR3: TGTGCCAGCAGTCTTTCAGGTGGTGTCAGGGCGCGGGATACGCAGTATTTT. Protein sequence: CASSLSGGVRARDTQYF. The chain is built from TRBV6-6 and TRBJ2-3, with D possibly TRBD1 on 5 matching bases. Germline assignment: CDR1 MNHNY and CDR2 SVGAGI (reference sequence). V dropped 5 bases and J dropped 6 bases, with 24 bases sitting between them. This CDR3 region has 17 residues.